The 30 T cell receptor beta chains below were found in one sample sequenced in a study of technical replicates of blood from a handful of donors. TCRdb's table, derived via immunoSEQ multiplex PCR, lists solely in-frame clones and lacks some. The sample holds some 81,000 clones, 91% seen once. Sequenced sample: T cells isolated from PBMCs. The receptors come from a human donor in good health.

The chain joins TRBV15 to TRBJ2-7; D remains ambiguous. Trimming shortened V by 5 bases and J by 4 bases, and 12 bases separated the two germline ends. CDR3 length equals 13 residues. CDR1 is LNHNV and CDR2 is YYDKDF in the germline V gene (reference sequence). CDR3 DNA sequence: TGTGCCACCAGCGACATGATCGCGTACGAGCAGTACTTC. Translated, it gives CATSDMIAYEQYF.

This chain links TRBV10-2 with TRBJ1-5; 7 bases are a match to TRBD1. Germline V gene data show CDR1 as WSHSY and CDR2 as SAAADI. This CDR3 has 14 residues. The ends lost 2 bases at V and 7 bases at J; junction bases unmatched: 5. CDR3 loop: CASSEGQGVQPQHF. As DNA, the CDR3 is TGCGCCAGCAGTGAGGGCCAGGGGGTGCAGCCCCAGCATTTT.

V usage is TRBV7-9 and J usage is TRBJ2-7; D uncertain. CDR3 length: 11 residues. With 5 bases removed from V and 6 bases from J, the gap between germline ends came to 8 bases. Germline loops: CDR1 SEHNR, CDR2 FQNEAQ (reference sequence). CDR3 sequence (DNA): TGTGCCAGCAGCATACGGAGCGAGCAGTACTTC. Translation gives CASSIRSEQYF.

This sequence joins TRBV6-5 and TRBJ1-4; TRBD1 matches at 8 bases. Germline trimming cut 8 bases from V and 8 bases from J; bases unmatched to any gene: 10. Germline values: CDR1 MNHEY, CDR2 SVGAGI. This CDR3 is 14 amino acids long. CDR3 sequence reads: CASGRTGRAEKLFF. In nucleotides, the CDR3 is TGTGCCAGCGGGAGGACAGGGCGGGCCGAAAAACTGTTTTTT.

This clone was picked up a small number of times. The rearrangement links TRBV19 to TRBJ1-2; D call uncertain. CDR1 is LNHDA, CDR2 SQIVND, per germline (reference sequence). The V end lost 5 bases, the J end lost 1 base, and 14 bases lay between the germline ends. This CDR3 is 15 amino acids long. CDR3 bases: TGTGCCAGTAGTTTCTATTTCGGGAATAACTATGGCTACACCTTC. Amino acid sequence: CASSFYFGNNYGYTF.

The J gene is TRBJ2-7, the V gene TRBV2; D might be TRBD2 (5 bases). Trimming pared 7 bases from V and 0 bases from J, leaving 13 bases between. The germline V gene encodes CDR1 SNHLY and CDR2 FYNNEI. There are 14 residues in the CDR3. The DNA for the CDR3 is TGTGCCAGCATCCGGACTTTCAGCTCCTACGAGCAGTACTTC. Protein: CASIRTFSSYEQYF.

The rearrangement joins TRBV19 to TRBJ2-3; D might be TRBD2 (6 bases). Trimming left V 4 bases short and J 1 base short, with 15 bases between. There are 16 residues in the CDR3. Germline lookup yields CDR1 LNHDA and CDR2 SQIVND (reference sequence). CDR3 residues: CASSTYSGSGTDTQYF. The CDR3 coding sequence is TGTGCCAGTAGTACATATAGCGGTTCGGGCACAGATACGCAGTATTTT.

This clone was counted between two and nine times. The chain carries TRBV18 and TRBJ2-1; 9 positions agree with TRBD1. V shed 4 bases, J shed 0 bases, and the junction held 4 bases outside the gene matches. Germline V gives CDR1 KGHSH, CDR2 LQKENI. The CDR3 runs to 16 residues. The CDR3 DNA sequence: TGTGCCAGCTCACGGGGACAGGGAAGCTCCTACAATGAGCAGTTCTTC. Its protein is CASSRGQGSSYNEQFF.

CDR3 sequence reads: CASSDGGDGELFF. The DNA of the CDR3 is TGTGCCAGCAGTGATGGCGGGGACGGGGAGCTGTTTTTT. The V call is TRBV2, the J call TRBJ2-2; D possibly corresponds to TRBD2 (6 bases). CDR3 length equals 13 residues. Trimming removed 3 bases from V and 7 bases from J, with 9 bases in between. Germline loops: CDR1 SNHLY, CDR2 FYNNEI. Together with reference TRBV2 and TRBJ2-2, the CDR3 gives the full variable domain: EPEVTQTPSHQVTQMGQEVILRCVPISNHLYFYWYRQILGQKVEFLVSFYNNEISEKSEIFDDQFSVERPDGSNFTLKIRSTKLEDSAMYFCASSDGGDGELFFGEGSRLTVL.

The CDR3: CASSHYRSTGELFF. The CDR3 DNA is TGTGCCAGCAGCCATTACCGGAGCACCGGGGAGCTGTTTTTT. The rearrangement uses TRBV11-3 and TRBJ2-2; D unclear. V was shortened by 5 bases and J by 4 bases, with 11 bases between the two germline ends. This CDR3 contains 14 residues. Germline CDR1 is SGHNT and CDR2 is YENEEA.

V is TRBV10-3 and J is TRBJ1-1, with 7 bases matching TRBD1. Germline loops: CDR1 ENHRY, CDR2 SYGVKD. V was pared by 6 bases and J by 4 bases, with 11 bases of the junction left unmatched. The CDR3 runs 15 residues. The CDR3 here is CAIRPTGFMSTEAFF. The CDR3 DNA follows: TGTGCCATCAGGCCGACAGGGTTTATGAGCACTGAAGCTTTCTTT.

The V and J genes are TRBV7-9 and TRBJ2-7; 7 bases align to TRBD2. V lost 5 bases to trimming and J lost 3 bases; unmatched junction nucleotides: 10. The CDR3 spans 15 residues. Germline values: CDR1 SEHNR, CDR2 FQNEAQ (reference sequence). The DNA for the CDR3 is TGTGCCAGCAGCCGCCGGGAGGCGACTAACTACGAGCAGTACTTC. Translation gives CASSRREATNYEQYF.

The genes are TRBV18 and TRBJ2-7; possible D gene TRBD2, 6 bases. This CDR3 region has 13 residues. Trimming shortened V by 2 bases and J by 5 bases, and 10 bases separated the two germline ends. Germline loops: CDR1 KGHSH, CDR2 LQKENI. CDR3 in amino acids: CASSPGTQHEQYF. CDR3 coding DNA: TGTGCCAGCTCACCAGGGACTCAACACGAGCAGTACTTC.

The chain employs TRBV6-5 and TRBJ1-2; 7 bases map to TRBD1. The CDR3 covers 15 residues. V lost 6 bases and J lost 4; bases outside the gene matches: 11. Germline CDR1 is MNHEY and CDR2 is SVGAGI. In DNA, the CDR3 is TGTGCCAGCAGCCGAAGGGACAGATCCGGCTATGGCTACACCTTC. Amino acids: CASSRRDRSGYGYTF.

The chain employs TRBV5-1 and TRBJ1-2, with TRBD1 matching 7 bases. The junction had 5 bases not matched to a gene; V was cut back by 0 bases and J by 6 bases. CDR3 size: 14 residues. From germline, CDR1 is SGHRS and CDR2 YFSETQ. The CDR3 sequence is CASSLEQGTHGYTF. CDR3 sequence (DNA): TGCGCCAGCAGCTTGGAACAGGGGACACATGGCTACACCTTC.

This clone was counted a single time. CDR3 DNA: TGTGCCAGCAGCTTCTCCGGCGGAGTGTTCAGCTATGGCTACACCTTC. Translation gives CASSFSGGVFSYGYTF. The V and J genes are TRBV7-9 and TRBJ1-2; the D is unclear. The V end lost 3 bases, the J end lost 4 bases, and 18 bases lay between the germline ends. This CDR3 has 16 residues. Per germline, CDR1 SEHNR and CDR2 FQNEAQ (reference sequence). Complete variable domain (other parts from reference TRBV7-9 and TRBJ1-2): DTGVSQNPRHKITKRGQNVTFRCDPISEHNRLYWYRQTLGQGPEFLTYFQNEAQLEKSRLLSDRFSAERPKGSFSTLEIQRTEQGDSAMYLCASSFSGGVFSYGYTFGSGTRLTVV.

The V and J genes are TRBV5-4 and TRBJ1-6; 10 nucleotides line up with TRBD1. CDR1 is SGHNT and CDR2 is YYREEE in the germline V gene (reference sequence). CDR3 size: 17 residues. The V gene end was trimmed by 4 bases and the J gene end by 5 bases; junction bases not matched to a gene: 9. As DNA, the CDR3 is TGTGCCAGCAGCAGCCGGGACAGGGGATGGGATAATTCACCCCTCCACTTT. This gives the protein CASSSRDRGWDNSPLHF.

The rearrangement joins TRBV5-4 to TRBJ2-7; D unclear. The V and J ends lost 4 bases and 6 bases respectively, with 11 bases between them. CDR1 and CDR2 (germline): SGHNT, YYREEE (reference sequence). The CDR3 loop spans 12 amino acids. This CDR3 is CASSLDELEQYF. Here the CDR3 DNA reads TGTGCCAGCAGCCTGGATGAGCTCGAGCAGTACTTC.

The chain employs TRBV10-1 and TRBJ2-1, with D maybe TRBD1 (5 bases). V shed 7 bases and J shed 9 bases, with 13 bases lying between them. Germline-derived CDR1 and CDR2 are WNHNN and SYGVQD (reference sequence). CDR3 length equals 12 residues. The CDR3 coding sequence is TGCGCCAGCAAAGGCCCCCAGGGTGAGCAGTTCTTC. Translation gives CASKGPQGEQFF.

The chain couples TRBV5-1 to TRBJ2-3; 10 bases are a match to TRBD1. CDR3 length equals 15 residues. Germline lookup yields CDR1 SGHRS and CDR2 YFSETQ. V trimming: 5 bases; J trimming: 2 bases; junction bases outside the gene matches: 5. The CDR3: CASRGQGKITDTQYF. The CDR3 DNA reads TGCGCCAGCAGGGGACAGGGGAAGATCACAGATACGCAGTATTTT.

The rearrangement uses TRBV7-6 and TRBJ2-3; D is possibly TRBD2 (6 bases). This CDR3 region has 15 residues. CDR1 and CDR2 (germline): SGHVS, FNYEAQ. V dropped 1 base and J dropped 0 bases, with 8 bases sitting between them. In nucleotides, the CDR3 is TGTGCCAGCAGCTTAGGGCGGGGCAGCACAGATACGCAGTATTTT. Protein product: CASSLGRGSTDTQYF.

The chain has TRBV11-2 and TRBJ2-7; TRBD2 aligns across 12 bases. The length of the CDR3 is 14 residues. V lost 7 bases to trimming and J lost 2 bases; unmatched junction nucleotides: 3. Germline CDR1 reads SGHAT; CDR2 reads FQNNGV. In DNA, the CDR3 is TGTGCCAGCACACTAGCGGGGGGCCCCTACGAGCAGTACTTC. Encoded protein: CASTLAGGPYEQYF. The full variable domain, in which reference TRBV11-2 and TRBJ2-7 provide the parts outside the CDR3, is EAGVAQSPRYKIIEKRQSVAFWCNPISGHATLYWYQQILGQGPKLLIQFQNNGVVDDSQLPKDRFSAERLKGVDSTLKIQPAKLEDSAVYLCASTLAGGPYEQYFGPGTRLTVT.

The chain carries TRBV6-1 and TRBJ1-2; 9 bases line up with TRBD1. V dropped 5 bases and J dropped 1; count of bases not matched to a gene: 8. CDR1 is MNHNS and CDR2 is SASEGT in the germline V gene. This CDR3 has 16 residues. The CDR3 DNA reads as TGTGCCAGCAGTAAAGAGGGACAGGGTGGTAACTATGGCTACACCTTC. Translated: CASSKEGQGGNYGYTF.

This clone showed up just a few times. J is TRBJ1-2 and V is TRBV5-4; 9 bases line up with TRBD1. Germline CDR1 is SGHNT and CDR2 is YYREEE (reference sequence). The J segment lost 1 base and the V segment lost 4 bases, leaving 11 bases of the junction unmatched. The CDR3 consists of 17 residues. DNA for the CDR3: TGTGCCAGCAGCAAAGGGACAGGGCAAATGGATAACTATGGCTACACCTTC. It translates to CASSKGTGQMDNYGYTF.

This chain uses TRBV29-1 with TRBJ2-1; D perhaps matches TRBD1 (5 bases). The CDR3 totals 14 residues. The V end was cut by 4 bases, the J end by 3 bases, with 13 bases between. The germline CDR1 and CDR2 sequences are SQVTM and ANQGSEA. The CDR3 DNA is TGCAGCGTTGGGGAACAGGTGGGCTACAATGAGCAGTTCTTC. It translates to CSVGEQVGYNEQFF.

The V and J genes are TRBV27 and TRBJ2-7; 8 bases are shared with TRBD1. The CDR3 consists of 15 residues. Germline V gene data show CDR1 as MNHEY and CDR2 as SMNVEV (reference sequence). V lost 5 bases, J lost 3 bases, and 9 bases stayed unmatched. The DNA for the CDR3 is TGTGCCAGCAGTGCGCGCGGGACAGGAGACTACGAGCAGTACTTC. This codes for CASSARGTGDYEQYF.

The chain couples TRBV7-3 to TRBJ1-1; D might be TRBD1 (6 bases). The CDR3 covers 13 residues. V dropped 6 bases and J dropped 2 bases, with 10 bases sitting between them. Germline CDR1 SGHTA, CDR2 FQGTGA. The CDR3: CASSLGTNTEAFF. Written as DNA, the CDR3 is TGTGCCAGCAGTCTTGGGACAAACACTGAAGCTTTCTTT. Full variable domain (remainder filled in from reference TRBV7-3 and TRBJ1-1): GAGVSQTPSNKVTEKGKYVELRCDPISGHTALYWYRQSLGQGPEFLIYFQGTGAADDSGLPNDRFFAVRPEGSVSTLKIQRTERGDSAVYLCASSLGTNTEAFFGQGTRLTVV.

The rearrangement joins TRBV9 to TRBJ1-1; D gene unclear. The length of the CDR3 is 14 residues. The V and J ends lost 0 bases and 3 bases respectively, with 9 bases between them. Germline V gives CDR1 SGDLS, CDR2 YYNGEE. CDR3 coding DNA: TGTGCCAGCAGCGTAGCCCAGATTTACACTGAAGCTTTCTTT. Encoded protein: CASSVAQIYTEAFF.

The chain is built from TRBV5-4 and TRBJ2-5; TRBD2 agrees at 8 bases. This CDR3 is 15 amino acids long. V lost 4 bases to trimming and J lost 4 bases; unmatched junction nucleotides: 9. Per germline, CDR1 SGHNT and CDR2 YYREEE (reference sequence). The CDR3 is CASSASGTRIETQYF. CDR3 DNA sequence: TGTGCCAGCAGCGCCTCCGGGACTAGAATAGAGACCCAGTACTTC.

J is TRBJ2-7 and V is TRBV6-5; no clear D. Trimming took 0 bases from V and 2 from J, leaving 8 bases between them. CDR1 and CDR2 (germline): MNHEY, SVGAGI. The CDR3 length is 14 residues. The CDR3 DNA reads as TGTGCCAGCAGTTACTCAGCGAGCACCTACGAGCAGTACTTC. Translating it yields CASSYSASTYEQYF.